Presented here are 3 T cell receptor beta chains from one specimen sequenced in a study of spatial heterogeneity in lung cancer. Time point defined: sample taken at primary tumor resection. TCRdb passed the 5' RACE reads through MiXCR, listing each CDR3 protein once. Of tens of thousands of distinct CDR3 sequences detected, more than 10% appear once; the ten largest clones hold more than 40%. The specimen was PBMCs, collected at surgery. These receptors were taken from a male donor with early-stage non-small cell lung cancer.

This clonotype was observed many times. V usage is TRBV12-3 or TRBV12-4 and J usage is TRBJ1-1; 9 nucleotides line up with TRBD1. V trimming: 2 bases; J trimming: 8 bases; junction bases outside the gene matches: 9. The CDR3 spans 15 residues. The DNA for the CDR3 is TGTGCCAGCAGTTTATCCGGGACAGGGCATGCGGAAGCTTTCTTT. Amino acid sequence: CASSLSGTGHAEAFF.

The chain couples TRBV28 to TRBJ2-5; TRBD2 matches 10 bases. Germline lookup yields CDR1 MDHEN and CDR2 SYDVKM. Germline trimming cut 7 bases from V and 2 bases from J; bases unmatched to any gene: 7. The CDR3 consists of 15 residues. The CDR3 sequence is CASTKLAGRQETQYF. DNA for the CDR3: TGTGCCAGCACCAAACTAGCGGGACGGCAAGAGACCCAGTACTTC.

This clonotype came up many times. This chain joins TRBV7-2 and TRBJ2-6; no clear D gene. V dropped 7 bases and J dropped 0 bases, with 7 bases sitting between them. The V gene's germline CDR1 is SGHTA and CDR2 FQGNSA. This CDR3 comprises 14 residues. CDR3 protein: CASMRSSGANVLTF. CDR3 coding DNA: TGTGCCAGCATGAGGAGCTCTGGGGCCAACGTCCTGACTTTC.